This record looks at one T cell receptor beta chain sequence and its context. The target antigen is unknown. V lost 7 bases, J lost 8 bases, and 11 bases lay in between. The germline V gene has CDR1 LNHDA and CDR2 SQIVND (reference sequence). There are 11 residues in the CDR3. This sample was taken from a study of T cell responses to AZD1222 COVID-19 vaccine. The study's findings and limits: A reported finding is that nearly half of spike-specific TCRs target unmutated variant regions. Spike-specific TCR breadth and depth went up after people got two AZD1222 doses.

Assay used: immunoSEQ multiplex PCR; TCRdb lists only in-frame clones, some missing. The sample holds 90,000 to 150,000 clones, around nine tenths seen once. The chain recombines TRBV19 with TRBJ1-2; no clear D gene. The clonotype was recovered from an adult who received the AZD1222 COVID-19 vaccine. This material consisted of peripheral blood, taken 28 days after the second AZD1222 dose. The CDR3 loop reads CASNSPRGYTF. The DNA for the CDR3 is TGTGCCAGTAACTCTCCGAGGGGCTACACCTTC. Full variable domain (rest looked up from reference TRBV19 and TRBJ1-2): DGGITQSPKYLFRKEGQNVTLSCEQNLNHDAMYWYRQDPGQGLRLIYYSQIVNDFQKGDIAEGYSVSREKKESFPLTVTSAQKNPTAFYLCASNSPRGYTFGSGTRLTVV.